The rows below give T cell receptor beta chains drawn from one sample of a study of T cells in Graves' hyperthyroidism and ophthalmopathy. In TCRdb, the multiplex PCR reads were re-called with MiXCR into one record per CDR3 protein. This table has about 180,000 distinct CDR3 sequences, approximately 15% appearing once. Material: blood. These receptor sequences come from a woman between 45 and 65 years old with Graves' hyperthyroidism. The CDR3 runs from the conserved cysteine through the conserved F or W. The order of the fields is D gene, J gene, clone size, V gene, CDR3 DNA, CDR3 protein. D genes are given only for firm matches. The size of a clone is reported for some rows only, either as once, few or many, or as a class for expanded clones.

TRBD1 | TRBJ1-4 | many | TRBV6-1 | TGTGCCAGCAGAGGAGAGGGGGCGCGGTTTGAAAAACTGTTTTTT | CASRGEGARFEKLFF
- | TRBJ1-1 | - | TRBV28 | TGTGCCAGCAGTTTTGCCACGGAGGCTTTCTTT | CASSFATEAFF
- | TRBJ1-2 | - | TRBV2 | TGTGCCACCAGCGACAGGCTCGGGCGTGGCTACACCTTC | CATSDRLGRGYTF
TRBD1 | TRBJ1-2 | many | TRBV24-1 | TGTGCCACCAGTCCCGGGTCCGGACAGGGGAACTATGGCTACACCTTC | CATSPGSGQGNYGYTF
- | TRBJ2-7 | many | TRBV7-2 | TGTGCCAGCAGCTTAAAGATGGACTTACCCTACGAGCAGTACTTC | CASSLKMDLPYEQYF
TRBD1 | TRBJ2-7 | many | TRBV5-6 | TGTGCCAGCAGCTCCGGGACAGGGACCTACGAGCAGTACTTC | CASSSGTGTYEQYF
- | TRBJ2-5 | - | TRBV2 | TGTGCCAGCAGTGAAGTGGTCGAGACCCAGTACTTC | CASSEVVETQYF
- | TRBJ1-1 | - | TRBV6-5 | TGTTCCAGCATTTACCGTACATCCACTGAAGCTTTCTTT | CSSIYRTSTEAFF
- | TRBJ2-1 | many | TRBV24-1 | TGTGCCACCAGTGACCTCTACAATGAGCAGTTCTTC | CATSDLYNEQFF
- | TRBJ1-2 | few | TRBV19 | TGTGCCAGTACCCGGGGCAACTATGGCTACACCTTC | CASTRGNYGYTF
- | TRBJ2-2 | many | TRBV9 | TGTGCCAGCAGCGTGGGGGGCGGGGAGCTGTTTTTT | CASSVGGGELFF
- | TRBJ1-1 | many | TRBV7-2 | TGTGCCAGCAGAGACCTAAGGAACACTGAAGCTTTCTTT | CASRDLRNTEAFF
- | TRBJ1-2 | - | TRBV4-3 | TGCGCCAGCAGCCCCTTAGAGGGGGTACTCACCTTC | CASSPLEGVLTF
- | TRBJ2-7 | - | TRBV11-2 | TGTGCCAGCACCCTTCTGGATAGCCCGTCCTACAATGAGCAGTACTTC | CASTLLDSPSYNEQYF
TRBD2 | TRBJ2-7 | many | TRBV12-3/TRBV12-4 | TGTGCCAGCAGTTTAAGGCGGGGGGCCTACGAGCAGTACTTC | CASSLRRGAYEQYF
- | TRBJ1-1 | many | TRBV6-1 | TGTGCCAGCTTACAGGGTTTGGTGACTGAAGCTTTCTTT | CASLQGLVTEAFF
TRBD1 | TRBJ1-2 | many | TRBV19 | TGTGCCAGTAGCCCAGGGGGCTCCGGCTATGGCTACACCTTC | CASSPGGSGYGYTF
- | TRBJ1-1 | many | TRBV6-1 | TGTGCCAGCAAGGTTGGGATGAACACTGAAGCTTTCTTT | CASKVGMNTEAFF
TRBD1 | TRBJ2-1 | many | TRBV7-9 | TGTGCCAGCAGCTCGGGACAGGTCAATGAGCAGTTCTTC | CASSSGQVNEQFF
- | TRBJ1-1 | - | TRBV15 | TGTGCCACCAGCAGACGTGGGGGAGTATCTGAAGCTTTCTTT | CATSRRGGVSEAFF
TRBD1 | TRBJ1-2 | many | TRBV20-1 | TGCAGTGCAGGACAGGGAGGATTCCAGGGGCTCCAGGGAGGCTACACCTTC | CSAGQGGFQGLQGGYTF
- | TRBJ1-4 | - | TRBV10-2 | TGCGCCAGCAGTGATACCAGTGCAACTAATGAAAAACTGTTTTTT | CASSDTSATNEKLFF
- | TRBJ1-1 | many | TRBV6-1 | TGTGCCAGCACCCTTTCGTGGCAGAACACTGAAGCTTTCTTT | CASTLSWQNTEAFF
- | TRBJ1-1 | many | TRBV6-5 | TGTGCCAGCAGTTACTCGAGTGTTAACACTGAAGCTTTCTTT | CASSYSSVNTEAFF
- | TRBJ1-1 | many | TRBV11-1 | TGTGCCAGCAGCTTATTGGGGGGCTCGGAAGTCACTGAAGCTTTCTTT | CASSLLGGSEVTEAFF
- | TRBJ2-7 | many | TRBV7-9 | TGTGCCAGCAGCTTAGCTCCAAAATACGAGCAGTACTTC | CASSLAPKYEQYF
- | TRBJ2-3 | many | TRBV12-3/TRBV12-4 | TGTGCCAGCAGTCCCGCCCCCCTAAGCACAGATACGCAGTATTTT | CASSPAPLSTDTQYF
- | TRBJ1-5 | - | TRBV6-1 | TGTGCCAGCAGTGAAACCCGGGGAGGGAGATATAGCAATCAGCCCCAGCATTTT | CASSETRGGRYSNQPQHF
- | TRBJ2-3 | - | TRBV6-1 | TGTGCCAGCAGTGAATCCCTTAGGGCCACAGATACGCAGTATTTT | CASSESLRATDTQYF
- | TRBJ1-5 | many | TRBV27 | TGTGCCAGCAGCGATACAGGGCTCAATCAGCCCCAGCATTTT | CASSDTGLNQPQHF
TRBD1 | TRBJ1-1 | many | TRBV12-3/TRBV12-4 | TGTGCCAGCAGCGACGACAGGGGGCACGGAGCTTTCTTT | CASSDDRGHGAFF
- | TRBJ2-2 | many | TRBV5-1 | TGCGCCAGCAGCTTGACGGGGAACACCGGGGAGCTGTTTTTT | CASSLTGNTGELFF
- | TRBJ1-2 | - | TRBV11-2 | TGTGCCAGCAGCTTTGGGACTAGCGGCTACACCTTC | CASSFGTSGYTF
- | TRBJ2-1 | many | TRBV13 | TGTGCCAGCATTTCGGCCGGGGGTGCGGGGAATGAGCAGTTCTTC | CASISAGGAGNEQFF
TRBD1 | TRBJ1-4 | many | TRBV6-4 | TGTGCCAGCAGTGATTCCGGGACAGTAGGTGAAAAACTGTTTTTT | CASSDSGTVGEKLFF
- | TRBJ1-1 | many | TRBV7-6 | TGTGCCAGCAGCTTAGGGGCGGGGAACACTGAAGCTTTCTTT | CASSLGAGNTEAFF
- | TRBJ1-1 | - | TRBV28 | TGTGCCAGCACCGGGGGGACGGTGAACACTGAAGCTTTCTTT | CASTGGTVNTEAFF
- | TRBJ1-4 | many | TRBV2 | TGTGCCAGCAGCTCCAGAGGGCTACAGGGCGGGTTAGGGGAAAAACTGTTTTTT | CASSSRGLQGGLGEKLFF
- | TRBJ1-2 | few | TRBV5-6 | TGTGCCAGCAGCTTGAATAGACAGGAGATAGGCACCTTC | CASSLNRQEIGTF
- | TRBJ2-1 | many | TRBV9 | TGTGCCAGCAGCGTACTAGGGGCTAGCGTCGGCAATGAGCAGTTCTTC | CASSVLGASVGNEQFF
- | TRBJ1-2 | few | TRBV29-1 | TGCAGCGTTGAAGATAGGGGACCTTGGGGGGGCTACACCTTC | CSVEDRGPWGGYTF
TRBD1 | TRBJ2-7 | many | TRBV6-1 | TGTGCCAGCAACCTGGACAGGGACGGCGTGGAGCAGTACTTC | CASNLDRDGVEQYF
TRBD1 | TRBJ2-1 | many | TRBV29-1 | TGCAGCGCAGTTACCCGGGACAGGGGGAATGGACCCCTCTTAGGAAATGAGCAGTTCTTC | CSAVTRDRGNGPLLGNEQFF
TRBD1 | TRBJ1-2 | many | TRBV19 | TGTGCCAGTATCGGGTCGGCAGGGGGCAACTATGGCTACACCTTC | CASIGSAGGNYGYTF